This T cell receptor beta chain originates from a study of T cells after yellow fever vaccination (dated by TCRdb to between 2018 and 2021). The study in broad terms: The SMART-Seq v4 Ultra Low Input RNA kit was used to prepare libraries from fractions with low cell numbers. To follow T-cell clones before and after primary and booster YFV17D yellow fever vaccination, bulk TCR alpha and beta repertoires were sequenced over time. Two healthy male donors, one aged 18 to 29 and one aged 30 to 40 years, were included in the cohort. Bulk PBMC replicates and cell subsets were isolated from blood drawn at multiple timepoints before and after both primary and secondary immunization.

The investigation overall reported the following: The secondary T-cell response was found to be weaker but faster than the primary response, with a peak reached on day 5 rather than on day 15. The study included only a couple of donors, which limits how far the findings can be generalized. Computational filtering was needed because FACS-sorted repertoires could contain abundant contaminating clonotypes from the bulk population. A small fraction of clonotypes showed up in both the CD4 and CD8 compartments, probably as a result of convergent recombination. After the booster, most of the clones that had expanded following primary vaccination were detected again (just under 97% of CD4 and roughly 88% of CD8), which suggests that memory was broadly maintained.

This clonotype was counted a few times. Its antigen is unknown. Nothing much larger sits one base from this clone, and base qualities are not available. TCR cDNA was synthesized by 5'RACE template switching, through which a universal primer site and unique molecular identifiers were introduced. cDNA synthesis was primed from both the TCR alpha and TCR beta constant segments. Libraries were amplified in two PCR steps, with sample barcodes and sequencing adapters added in the second step. Sequencing of libraries was done on Illumina HiSeq 2500 (2x100 bp) or NovaSeq (2x150 bp). The paper's processing steps were these. MIGEC was used to demultiplex reads and collapse the reads into UMI consensus sequences, and MiXCR was used for V(D)J alignment. Clonotypes responding to the vaccine were identified with edgeR on replicate PBMC samples, with the criteria of FDR below 0.01 and a log2 fold change above 5 up to day 15. Each bulk clonotype received a CD4 or CD8 identity based on whether the sequenced CD4 or CD8 repertoire contained that clonotype at higher abundance. TCRdb reprocessed the public reads (quality trimming at Q25 with fastp, clone calling with MiXCR) and kept in-frame beta chains. Under each unique CDR3 protein, matching rows form one entry showing the most common genes and DNA. TCRdb's processing, not the authors' own work, is the source of the V and J calls. Across this sample there are hundreds of thousands of distinct CDR3 sequences, with 9% to 15% seen only once. The ten largest clones represent under 15% of the sample.

The meaning of the sample's treatment or condition label: live attenuated yellow fever vaccine strain. At each blood-draw timepoint, two biological replicates of bulk PBMCs were obtained. A standard Ficoll-Paque protocol was used to isolate PBMCs from peripheral blood. TriZol was used to extract RNA from bulk PBMCs, from CD4 and CD8 fractions, and from dextramer-positive and dextramer-negative fractions. CDR3 length: 13 amino acids, cysteine to phenylalanine. Of all the DNA, just the CDR3 is kept, 39 bases in frame from base 1. V is pruned by 7 bases and J by 4 bases, leaving 7 bases of the junction without a gene match. The CDR1 and CDR2 encoded by the germline V gene are SGHTA and FQGNSA.

The sequence was obtained from a man aged 25-40 years who received the YFV17D yellow fever vaccine. Recombination joined TRBV7-2 with TRBJ2-7; the central 7 bases match TRBD1. Here the sequenced sample was PBMCs, taken on the day of the yellow fever booster vaccination. The CDR3 in this case is CASINTGAYEQYF. The DNA sequence is as follows: TGTGCCAGCATCAACACAGGGGCGTACGAGCAGTACTTC.